The entry below describes one TCR beta chain. The germline V and J ends were trimmed by 5 bases and 3 bases, with 11 bases remaining between them. This CDR3 has 13 residues. Germline V CDR1 and CDR2: SEHNR, FQNEAQ (reference sequence). The record originates from a study of blood T cell repertoires in COVID-19. Study at large: Specimens from acute and convalescent COVID-19 originated in the United States, Italy and Spain. The cDNA or gDNA used as material had been derived from T cells, B-cell-depleted T cells, or PBMCs.

The authors' processing: The assay estimated nucleated cells by amplifying reference gene primers. The assay was immunoSEQ multiplex PCR, and TCRdb's table has in-frame clones only and misses some. V, J and clone size are taken as reported in that table, and D and trimming were inferred from the DNA itself. The sample records about 400,000 clones, 80% to 90% being singletons. The receptor was derived from a woman aged 60-75 years with COVID-19, enrolled during active disease. The gene calls are TRBV7-9 and TRBJ2-7; tentatively, D is TRBD1 (5 bases). The specimen sequenced was peripheral blood. Written as DNA, the CDR3 is TGTGCCAGCAGCGCGGACAACCGCTACGAGCAGTACTTC. Translating gives CASSADNRYEQYF.